This TCR beta chain was retrieved from a study of control samples from healthy donors and cancer patients. CDR3 length: 14 residues. Germline CDR1 reads SGHRS; CDR2 reads YFSETQ. Between the trimmed V and J ends, which lost 2 bases and 4 bases, there was a span of 11 bases. The assay was immunoSEQ multiplex PCR, and TCRdb's table has in-frame clones only and misses some. The sample lists about 160,000 clones, about 94% occurring once. The receptor's source is a woman in her thirties or forties in good health. This chain joins TRBV5-1 and TRBJ2-3, with D tentatively TRBD2 (5 bases). Sample: blood. CDR3 amino acids: CASSFEGLSDTQYF. CDR3 DNA sequence: TGCGCCAGCAGCTTTGAGGGTCTCTCAGATACGCAGTATTTT. The variable domain in full, with the rest retrieved from reference TRBV5-1 and TRBJ2-3, is KAGVTQTPRYLIKTRGQQVTLSCSPISGHRSVSWYQQTPGQGLQFLFEYFSETQRNKGNFPGRFSGRQFSNSRSEMNVSTLELGDSALYLCASSFEGLSDTQYFGPGTRLTVL.